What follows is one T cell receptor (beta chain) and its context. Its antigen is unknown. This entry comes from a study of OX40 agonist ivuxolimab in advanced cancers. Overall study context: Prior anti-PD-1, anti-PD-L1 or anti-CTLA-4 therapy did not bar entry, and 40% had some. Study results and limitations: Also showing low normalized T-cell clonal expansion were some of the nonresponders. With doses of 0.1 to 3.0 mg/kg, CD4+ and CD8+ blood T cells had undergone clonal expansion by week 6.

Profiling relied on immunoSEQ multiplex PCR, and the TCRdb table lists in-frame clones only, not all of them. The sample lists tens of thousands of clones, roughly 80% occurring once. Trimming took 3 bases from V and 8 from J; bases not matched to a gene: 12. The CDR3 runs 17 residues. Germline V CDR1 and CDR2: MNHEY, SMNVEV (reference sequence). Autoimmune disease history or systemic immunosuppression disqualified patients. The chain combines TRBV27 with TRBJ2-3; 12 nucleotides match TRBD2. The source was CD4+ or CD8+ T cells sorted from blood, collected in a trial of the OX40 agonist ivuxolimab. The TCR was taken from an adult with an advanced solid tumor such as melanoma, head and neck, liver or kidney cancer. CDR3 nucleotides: TGTGCCAGCAGTTTCTCCGGGCTAGCGGGAGGGCCCGTTACGCAGTATTTT. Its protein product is CASSFSGLAGGPVTQYF.